One sample yielded the 26 T cell receptor beta chains listed below, sequenced in a study of blood T cell repertoires in COVID-19 (dated by TCRdb to the early 2020s). Library generation was performed with the immunoSEQ multiplex PCR assay. TCRdb mirrors the immuneACCESS table, restricted to in-frame sequences. Some clones are absent from its copies; in checked studies, under half trace to an unresolved V gene, and the reason for the others is unknown. The sample yields 15,000 to 20,000 clones; over 65% were counted once. The ten largest clonotypes hold around 5.6% of the sample. The specimen sequenced was peripheral blood. The receptors stem from a human donor in a cohort sampled during active COVID-19.

The chain is built from TRBV30 and TRBJ1-1; D is unresolved. The V gene lost 2 bases and the J gene lost 4 bases, with 14 bases spanning the gap. The germline V gene encodes CDR1 GTSNPN and CDR2 SVGIG (reference sequence). This CDR3 comprises 14 residues. The CDR3 spells CAWSLPGMSTEAFF. CDR3 nucleotide sequence: TGTGCCTGGAGTCTACCCGGGATGTCCACTGAAGCTTTCTTT.

This chain connects TRBV5-1 to TRBJ2-1, with TRBD2 identical over 9 bases. This CDR3 comprises 17 residues. The germline V gene has CDR1 SGHRS and CDR2 YFSETQ. After removal of 0 bases from V and 1 base from J, the junction contained 5 bases not matched to a gene. CDR3 DNA: TGCGCCAGCAGCTTGGTTGGGCTAGCGGGGTCCTACAATGAGCAGTTCTTC. Protein product: CASSLVGLAGSYNEQFF.

This clone was seen a single time. The V gene is TRBV11-2, the J gene TRBJ2-5; 10 bases line up with TRBD1. Per germline, CDR1 SGHAT and CDR2 FQNNGV. The CDR3 loop spans 15 amino acids. The J segment lost 7 bases and the V segment lost 2 bases, leaving 7 bases of the junction unmatched. CDR3 nucleotide sequence: TGTGCCAGCAGCTTAAGGGGACAGGGGTCCGGGACCCAGTACTTC. Encoded protein: CASSLRGQGSGTQYF.

V usage is TRBV6-1 and J usage is TRBJ2-1; D may be TRBD2 (6 bases). CDR1 and CDR2 from the germline V gene are MNHNS and SASEGT. The CDR3 spans 15 residues. V lost 2 bases and J lost 0, with 8 bases in between. As DNA, the CDR3 is TGTGCCAGCAGTGAACGGGGGAGCTCCTACAATGAGCAGTTCTTC. Its protein product is CASSERGSSYNEQFF.

The chain carries TRBV28 and TRBJ2-3; 7 bases agree with TRBD2. This CDR3 comprises 16 residues. Germline values: CDR1 MDHEN, CDR2 SYDVKM. V was clipped by 6 bases and J by 6 bases; unmatched bases: 15. The CDR3 coding sequence is TGTGCCAGCAGCCTCGCCGGGGCGGGAGAGACGGATACGCAGTATTTT. It is translated as CASSLAGAGETDTQYF.

The chain joins TRBV28 to TRBJ2-7; D is unresolved. The CDR3 is made up of 12 amino acids. CDR1 and CDR2 from the germline V gene are MDHEN and SYDVKM. Trimming cost V 6 bases and J 2 bases, with 8 bases left between them. CDR3 amino acids: CASRNRAYEQYF. CDR3 nucleotide sequence: TGTGCCAGCAGGAACAGAGCCTACGAGCAGTACTTC.

This clone turned up a few times. The V and J genes are TRBV24-1 and TRBJ2-7, with D perhaps TRBD1 (5 bases). CDR1 and CDR2 (germline): KGHDR, SFDVKD. This CDR3 is 15 amino acids long. Deletions cut 11 bases from V and 0 bases from J, with 19 bases between. The CDR3 sequence is CANPARQSHSYEQYF. The CDR3 DNA follows: TGTGCCAATCCCGCGAGACAGAGCCACTCCTACGAGCAGTACTTC.

The J gene is TRBJ2-1, the V gene TRBV6-2 or TRBV6-3, with TRBD2 matching over 13 bases. Per germline, CDR1 MNHEY and CDR2 SVGEGT. The CDR3 totals 15 residues. Trimming took 5 bases from V and 15 from J; bases not matched to a gene: 13. CDR3 sequence reads: CASSTRTSGGPRGFF. The CDR3 nucleotides are TGTGCCAGCAGTACTCGGACTAGCGGGGGACCTAGGGGGTTCTTC.

The chain joins TRBV6-4 to TRBJ1-2; 8 nucleotides agree with TRBD1. The V and J ends lost 6 bases and 7 bases, in that order; junction bases with no gene match: 13. The CDR3 extends over 15 amino acids. Germline V lookup: CDR1 MRHNA, CDR2 SNTAGT. CDR3 DNA sequence: TGTGCCAGCAGAGCCGACACAGGGGGTGGAGGTGGCTACACCTTC. Protein sequence: CASRADTGGGGGYTF.

The V gene is TRBV5-5, the J gene TRBJ1-1, with D perhaps matching TRBD1 (5 bases). This CDR3 is 17 amino acids long. V was cut by 3 bases and J by 1 base, with 19 bases left in between. Germline CDR1 and CDR2: SGHKS and YYEKEE (reference sequence). Here the CDR3 DNA reads TGTGCCAGCAGCTCTTACTTGGGGAGGGGAGGGAACACTGAAGCTTTCTTT. It translates to CASSSYLGRGGNTEAFF.

This clone was seen only once. The gene calls are TRBV24-1 and TRBJ2-3; no definite D call. Trimming removed 4 bases from V and 2 bases from J, with 15 bases in between. This CDR3 has 16 amino acids. Germline lookup yields CDR1 KGHDR and CDR2 SFDVKD. CDR3 bases: TGTGCCACCAGTGACGCGTTTCGACTCCACACAGATACGCAGTATTTT. This encodes CATSDAFRLHTDTQYF.

The V call is TRBV7-8, the J call TRBJ2-1; 8 positions agree with TRBD1. Germline CDR1 is SGHVS and CDR2 is FQNEAQ. V was pared by 5 bases and J by 7 bases, with 10 bases of the junction left unmatched. The length of the CDR3 is 15 residues. As DNA, the CDR3 is TGTGCCAGCAGCCAGCCTTGGACAGGGATAAATGAGCAGTTCTTC. The encoded protein is CASSQPWTGINEQFF.

This rearrangement joins TRBV3-1 (or the pseudogene TRBV3-2) to TRBJ1-1; 7 positions match TRBD1. With V trimmed by 0 bases and J by 11 bases, 6 bases remained unmatched. CDR3 length: 13 amino acids. Per the germline V gene, CDR1 is LGHDT and CDR2 is YNNKEL (reference sequence). CDR3 sequence reads: CASSQDSRGIAFF. DNA of the CDR3: TGTGCCAGCAGCCAAGATTCCAGGGGGATCGCTTTCTTT.

The rearrangement joins TRBV6-4 to TRBJ2-2, with TRBD2 identical over 8 bases. Looked up from germline, CDR1 is MRHNA and CDR2 is SNTAGT. Losses at the gene ends were 3 bases for V and 8 bases for J; bases not matched to a gene: 2. The CDR3 is 13 residues long. The chain's CDR3 is CASSEREEGELFF. DNA for the CDR3: TGTGCCAGCAGTGAGCGGGAGGAGGGGGAGCTGTTTTTT.

The rearrangement links TRBV7-2 to TRBJ2-7; possibly TRBD2 for D (6 bases). The germline CDR1 and CDR2 sequences are SGHTA and FQGNSA. There are 16 residues in the CDR3. Deletions cut 3 bases from V and 3 bases from J, with 18 bases between. The CDR3 DNA reads TGTGCCAGCAGCTTGGGCCTACTAGCACTATTCTACGAGCAGTACTTC. It specifies CASSLGLLALFYEQYF.

The gene calls are TRBV5-1 and TRBJ1-1; unclear D gene. CDR3 length: 15 amino acids. Germline loops: CDR1 SGHRS, CDR2 YFSETQ. Trimming removed 5 bases at V and 3 bases at J, with 17 bases between. The CDR3 DNA follows: TGCGCCAGCAGGTTGAGTTTGGCGCGGTACACTGAAGCTTTCTTT. It yields the protein CASRLSLARYTEAFF.

CDR3 amino acids: CASSGQAYGYTF. The CDR3 coding sequence is TGTGCCAGCAGCGGACAGGCCTATGGCTACACCTTC. J is TRBJ1-2 and V is TRBV7-2; TRBD1 matches 7 bases. The CDR3 length is 12 residues. Germline-derived CDR1 and CDR2 are SGHTA and FQGNSA. Trimming at V came to 5 bases and at J to 4 bases, leaving 1 base not matched to a gene.

The genes are TRBV6-6 and TRBJ1-4; 10 nucleotides match TRBD1. This CDR3 spans 16 amino acids. V trimming: 7 bases; J trimming: 8 bases; junction bases outside the gene matches: 13. The germline V gene encodes CDR1 MNHNY and CDR2 SVGAGI (reference sequence). CDR3 loop: CASTFGGRTGGEKLFF. The DNA for the CDR3 is TGTGCCAGCACCTTCGGAGGGAGGACAGGGGGAGAAAAACTGTTTTTT.

This clone was detected only a few times. The chain couples TRBV24-1 to TRBJ1-5, with TRBD1 matching over 11 bases. V trimming: 4 bases; J trimming: 7 bases; junction bases outside the gene matches: 2. The CDR3 is made up of 14 amino acids. Germline CDR1 KGHDR, CDR2 SFDVKD. In DNA form, the CDR3 reads TGTGCCACCAGTGACGGGACAGGGGGGCAGCCCCAGCATTTT. Translating gives CATSDGTGGQPQHF.

The sample holds a few counts of this clone. CDR3 loop: CAWSLRWNTEAFF. In nucleotides, the CDR3 is TGTGCCTGGAGTTTACGGTGGAACACTGAAGCTTTCTTT. J is TRBJ1-1 and V is TRBV30; D is unclear. This CDR3 region has 13 residues. CDR1 GTSNPN and CDR2 SVGIG come from the germline V gene (reference sequence). The V end was cut by 2 bases, the J end by 1 base, with 8 bases between.

The V call is TRBV9, the J call TRBJ1-5; D possibly corresponds to TRBD1 (5 bases). Per germline, CDR1 SGDLS and CDR2 YYNGEE. This CDR3 region has 14 residues. Between the trimmed V and J ends, which lost 0 bases and 6 bases, there was a span of 10 bases. CDR3 sequence (DNA): TGTGCCAGCAGCGTAGGGGTAGGGGCTCAGCCCCAGCATTTT. It codes for CASSVGVGAQPQHF.

This chain's CDR3 is CASSLLAANNNEQFF. The CDR3 bases are TGTGCCAGCAGCCTACTAGCGGCCAACAACAATGAGCAGTTCTTC. This rearrangement joins TRBV14 to TRBJ2-1; 8 bases map to TRBD2. Germline CDR1 is SGHDN and CDR2 is FVKESK. V shed 4 bases and J 5 bases; nucleotides not matched to a gene: 7. This CDR3 contains 15 residues.

J is TRBJ2-1 and V is TRBV7-3, with D perhaps matching TRBD2 (6 bases). CDR1 and CDR2 from the germline V gene are SGHTA and FQGTGA. This CDR3 contains 16 residues. V was shortened by 3 bases and J by 0 bases, with 12 bases between the two germline ends. The CDR3 sequence is CASSFFGGSSYNEQFF. DNA of the CDR3: TGTGCCAGCAGCTTTTTTGGGGGGAGCTCCTACAATGAGCAGTTCTTC.

V gene TRBV14 combines with J gene TRBJ2-3, with 7 nucleotides matching TRBD1. The CDR3 extends over 14 amino acids. In germline, CDR1 is SGHDN, CDR2 FVKESK. V dropped 3 bases and J dropped 4; count of bases not matched to a gene: 4. The CDR3, as DNA: TGTGCCAGCAGCCACAGGGGGTCCCCAGATACGCAGTATTTT. It specifies CASSHRGSPDTQYF.

This chain joins TRBV6-4 and TRBJ1-1; 7 nucleotides match TRBD1. Looked up from germline, CDR1 is MRHNA and CDR2 is SNTAGT. V lost 5 bases to trimming and J lost 4 bases; unmatched junction nucleotides: 7. The CDR3 is 14 residues long. Here the CDR3 DNA reads TGTGCCAGCAGTTTAGGGGGCGCGAGCACTGAAGCTTTCTTT. Amino acids: CASSLGGASTEAFF.

The V and J genes are TRBV5-5 and TRBJ2-3, with TRBD1 identical over 10 bases. This CDR3 is built from 16 residues. Germline V lookup: CDR1 SGHKS, CDR2 YYEKEE (reference sequence). V was clipped by 2 bases and J by 2 bases; unmatched bases: 5. Here the CDR3 DNA reads TGTGCCAGCAGCTTTGGACAGGGGGGCTACACAGATACGCAGTATTTT. It yields the protein CASSFGQGGYTDTQYF.